This TCR beta chain was retrieved from a study of blood T cell repertoires in COVID-19 (dated by TCRdb to the early 2020s). With respect to the entire study: The collaborator samples originated in the United States, Italy and Spain and spanned the acute and convalescent phases of COVID-19. The material from the prospective study consisted of cDNA or gDNA derived from T cells, B-cell-depleted T cells, or PBMCs. Deeply sampled blood TCRbeta repertoires from subjects exposed to, actively infected with, or recovered from COVID-19 were included in the dataset. The repertoires were released in a freely available public database meant as a resource for research on the immune response to SARS-CoV-2. Samples came from the ongoing ImmuneRACE study (first 160 participants) plus 1,254 subjects from 6 global collaborators. Nearly every sample came with metadata listing a de-identified subject ID, COVID-19 status, age in years and sex. Where available, HLA class I and class II types were obtained from metadata supplied by the sample provider rather than from assay-based typing.

There are 18 amino acids in the CDR3, from cysteine to phenylalanine inclusive. Only the CDR3 part of the read is kept: 54 bases, read in frame from the first base. V is reduced by 3 bases and J by 9 bases, leaving a spacing of 30 bases between them. From a lookup of the germline V gene (reference sequence), CDR1 and CDR2 are DFQATT and SNEGSKA. General study outcomes and caveats: Clinical and demographic metadata were provided uncurated, with the amount varying by source and participant.

The immunoSEQ Assay, a bias-controlled multiplex PCR, was used to amplify TCRbeta CDR3 regions from genomic DNA. On the authors' methods: The number of nucleated cells in each sample was estimated from the amplification of reference gene primers within the assay. Sequence reads were collapsed and filtered to measure the absolute abundance of every unique TCRbeta CDR3 rearrangement. For each sample, productive Simpson clonality was calculated as the square root of Simpson's diversity index across productive rearrangements. TCRdb re-hosts the immuneACCESS table, in-frame sequences only. Its copies lack some clones; in the studies checked, an unresolved V gene accounts for under half of them, and the cause for the rest is not known. Clonal size and the V and J genes are those of that table, whereas D and trimming came from the DNA. This sample holds more than 70,000 clones; roughly 83% were observed only once. The ten largest clones take up roughly 24% of the sample.

This clone was detected a few times. The specificity of this receptor is unknown. The record has no base qualities; no much larger clone is one base away. Whole blood was collected in K2EDTA tubes by collaborating institutions according to the institutions' own protocols. For TCRbeta analysis, collaborator samples were shipped as frozen whole blood, as isolated PBMCs, or as DNA extracted from either sample type. The receptor's source is a human donor in a cohort sampled during active COVID-19. The source material was peripheral blood. This chain is built from TRBV20-1 and TRBJ1-5; a tentative D call is TRBD1 (6 bases match). The bases are TGCAGTGCTAGTAAATCTGGACAGAGCCTCTGGGTAAATTCGCCCCAGCATTTT. The encoded protein is CSASKSGQSLWVNSPQHF.